What follows are 9 T cell receptor beta chains derived from one specimen sequenced in a study of cytomegalovirus exposure and HLA in healthy donors. Amplification used 60 Vbeta primers and 13 Jbeta primers. TCRdb's table, derived via immunoSEQ multiplex PCR, lists solely in-frame clones and lacks some. The sample holds under 200,000 clones, approximately 11% seen once. Source material: PBMCs. The receptor source for this set is a man between 50 and 59 years old in good health and CMV-seropositive.

CDR3 nucleotide sequence: TGTGCCAGCAGCGTAGCTAACGTCGATAATGAAAAACTGTTTTTT. The encoded protein is CASSVANVDNEKLFF. The V and J genes are TRBV9 and TRBJ1-4; D remains ambiguous. V was clipped by 0 bases and J by 4 bases, with 10 bases between them. The CDR3 length is 15 residues. Looked up from germline, CDR1 is SGDLS and CDR2 is YYNGEE.

The chain recombines TRBV29-1 with TRBJ2-7, with TRBD1 matching over 11 bases. The CDR3 loop spans 15 amino acids. Germline V lookup: CDR1 SQVTM, CDR2 ANQGSEA. V lost 5 bases to trimming and J lost 3 bases; unmatched junction nucleotides: 9. Here the CDR3 DNA reads TGCAGCGTTAAAGGAGAGGACAGGGGGCACTACGAGCAGTACTTC. Residues: CSVKGEDRGHYEQYF.

The sample holds a few counts of this clone. The gene calls are TRBV11-3 and TRBJ2-5, with a weak D call TRBD2 (6 bases). This CDR3 region has 16 residues. Germline V gene data show CDR1 as SGHNT and CDR2 as YENEEA. V was pared by 5 bases and J by 6 bases, with 22 bases between. The CDR3 DNA sequence: TGTGCCAGCAGCCCCGCCGGGGGTAGCGCCGGAAAGACCCAGTACTTC. Protein product: CASSPAGGSAGKTQYF.

This clone was recorded a few times. The CDR3 DNA is TGCGCCAGCAGCCCAGAAGGGGGAAATCAGCCCCAGCATTTT. It translates to CASSPEGGNQPQHF. This sequence joins TRBV4-3 and TRBJ1-5, with a possible D match to TRBD1 (6 bases). Deletions cut 4 bases from V and 4 bases from J, with 11 bases between. The CDR3 has 14 amino acids. Germline V gene sequence: CDR1 LGHNA, CDR2 YSLEER.

This clone appeared a few times. The gene calls are TRBV25-1 and TRBJ1-2; TRBD1 agrees at 9 bases. Germline CDR1 and CDR2: MGHDK and SYGVNS. CDR3 length: 16 residues. The V and J ends lost 5 bases and 0 bases, in that order; junction bases with no gene match: 7. The CDR3 here is CASSLSGTGTNYGYTF. CDR3 nucleotide sequence: TGTGCCAGCAGTCTTAGTGGGACAGGGACTAACTATGGCTACACCTTC.

This chain uses TRBV12-1 with TRBJ1-2; the D call of TRBD1 is as the table states it, not checked on the DNA. TRBV12-1 is a pseudogene locus. The CDR3 is 15 amino acids. The DNA of the CDR3 is TGTGCCAGCAGCTTGGGGACAGGGGATTGCTATGGCTACACCTTC. Its translation is CASSLGTGDCYGYTF.

The rearrangement joins TRBV4-2 to TRBJ2-1; 7 nucleotides agree with TRBD2. CDR1 LGHNA and CDR2 YNFKEQ come from the germline V gene. The length of the CDR3 is 14 residues. Trimming cost V 3 bases and J 3 bases; bases outside gene matches: 2. CDR3 loop: CASSQGGDYNEQFF. The CDR3 nucleotides read TGTGCCAGCAGCCAGGGGGGGGACTACAATGAGCAGTTCTTC.

This clone has only a few counts. This chain connects TRBV7-2 to TRBJ1-1, with a tentative D call TRBD1 (6 bases). Trimming took off 7 bases at V and 2 bases at J, with 20 bases between the two ends. Germline V gene data show CDR1 as SGHTA and CDR2 as FQGNSA. The CDR3 is made up of 16 amino acids. The chain's CDR3 is CASTLGGARRNTEAFF. The CDR3 DNA reads TGTGCCAGCACCCTAGGGGGGGCGAGGAGAAACACTGAAGCTTTCTTT.

The CDR3 coding sequence is TGTGCCAGCAGCCAAGGGAACGGGGTTAAAGCTTTCTTT. Translation: CASSQGNGVKAFF. This rearrangement joins TRBV16 to TRBJ1-1; D unresolved. Looked up from germline, CDR1 is KGHSY and CDR2 is FQNENV. Trimming removed 2 bases from V and 9 bases from J, with 13 bases in between. The CDR3 is 13 residues long.